This T cell receptor (beta chain) was captured in a study of persistence of HIV-infected CD4 T cells. Study-level points and caveats: Degenerate expanded CDR3beta sequences were enriched among CMV- and Gag-responding cells.

Cells were stimulated with CMV-infected fibroblast lysates at around 9.1 ug/mL. Memory cells lacking CD40L and CD69 with high CD45RO were sorted. The immunoSEQ assay was version 4, run in survey mode. Each sample used up to 1 ug genomic DNA diluted to around 9.3 ng/uL. Data came from immunoSEQ multiplex PCR; TCRdb stores just in-frame clones and leaves some out. The sample lists 25,000 to 30,000 clones; roughly four fifths were seen once. The CDR3 is made up of 13 amino acids. Looked up from germline, CDR1 is WNHNN and CDR2 is SYGVQD (reference sequence). V shed 8 bases and J shed 6 bases, with 13 bases lying between them. Comments on this clone: The target antigen is unknown.

The material sequenced was CD4+ T cells sorted from PBMCs after approximately 20-hour stimulation, taken from a patient who received antiretroviral therapy. The chain links TRBV10-1 to TRBJ2-2; possibly TRBD2 for D (6 bases). This TCR was sampled from an adult man with HIV who was CMV-seropositive. Written as DNA, the CDR3 is TGCGCCAGCCGAAGGGCTAGCGCCGGGGAGCTGTTTTTT. Translating gives CASRRASAGELFF.